Listed below are T cell receptor beta chains from one sample, sequenced in a study of blood T cell repertoires in COVID-19. This table comes from immunoSEQ multiplex PCR, and its TCRdb copy is limited to in-frame clones, with some not included. The sample lists 200,000 to 250,000 clones; 86% were seen once. The specimen was PBMCs or T cells enriched from blood (not recorded which). The receptor set was obtained from a woman in her forties or fifties who had recovered from COVID-19. Both conserved end residues are part of each CDR3. D genes are given only for firm matches. Clone size is not always given. Where it is, it says once, few, many or a class for expanded clones.

v_call	clone_size	d_call	j_call	cdr3_aa	cdr3_nt
TRBV28	NA	NA	TRBJ1-5	CASSLWEGTNSNQPQHF	TGTGCCAGCAGTTTATGGGAGGGGACGAATAGCAATCAGCCCCAGCATTTT
TRBV6-5	NA	NA	TRBJ1-5	CASSTQTDKNQPQHF	TGTGCCAGCAGTACACAGACAGACAAAAATCAGCCCCAGCATTTT
TRBV4-1	few	TRBD1	TRBJ1-2	CASSQDRVGETGGDGYTF	TGCGCCAGCAGCCAAGATCGGGTTGGTGAGACAGGGGGGGATGGCTACACCTTC
TRBV10-3	NA	TRBD1	TRBJ1-3	CAISELGQGRISGNTIYF	TGTGCCATCAGTGAGTTGGGACAGGGCCGTATCTCTGGAAACACCATATATTTT
TRBV6-5	once	NA	TRBJ1-6	CASSYGQRNSPLHF	TGTGCCAGCAGTTACGGACAGAGAAATTCACCCCTCCACTTT
TRBV4-3	once	NA	TRBJ1-2	CASSQELGTPLRDGYTF	TGCGCCAGCAGCCAAGAGCTCGGGACACCACTAAGGGATGGCTACACCTTC
TRBV5-4	once	TRBD2	TRBJ2-1	CASSWGKLAGGLNEQFF	TGTGCCAGCAGCTGGGGCAAACTAGCGGGGGGGCTTAATGAGCAGTTCTTC
TRBV18	once	NA	TRBJ1-1	CASSQGRITEAFF	TGTGCCAGCTCACAGGGGAGGATCACTGAAGCTTTCTTT
TRBV12-3/TRBV12-4	NA	NA	TRBJ1-5	CASTQVLNQPQHF	TGTGCCAGCACTCAAGTACTTAATCAGCCCCAGCATTTT
TRBV12-5	NA	NA	TRBJ1-4	CASGLGPTKGGDNEKLFF	TGTGCTAGTGGTTTGGGACCCACCAAGGGGGGGGATAATGAAAAACTGTTTTTT